This entry lists 11 T cell receptor beta chains sequenced from one sample in a study of blood T cell repertoires in COVID-19. Generated by immunoSEQ multiplex PCR, the TCRdb table keeps only in-frame clones and is missing some. This repertoire shows about 140,000 clones, approximately 88% found once; its top ten account for approximately 5.3%. The sample consisted of PBMCs or T cells enriched from blood (not recorded which). These receptors were obtained from a man in his 70s who had been exposed to COVID-19.

The genes are TRBV24-1 and TRBJ2-7; D is unclear. CDR3 length: 15 residues. V lost 0 bases, J lost 2 bases, and 10 bases lay in between. Germline values: CDR1 KGHDR, CDR2 SFDVKD. The DNA of the CDR3 is TGTGCCACCAGTGATTTGCGACTCACGACCTACGAGCAGTACTTC. Translation: CATSDLRLTTYEQYF.

V is TRBV20-1 and J is TRBJ2-7; D is undetermined. Between the trimmed V and J ends, which lost 2 bases and 2 bases, there was a span of 4 bases. Per the germline V gene, CDR1 is DFQATT and CDR2 is SNEGSKA (reference sequence). The CDR3 contains 11 residues. CDR3 in DNA: TGCAGTGCTAGATCAGCCTACGAGCAGTACTTC. It translates to CSARSAYEQYF.

The chain is built from TRBV5-3 and TRBJ1-4; 7 bases match TRBD1. TRBV5-3 is marked as an open reading frame, function uncertain. The CDR3 spans 16 residues. Unmatched junction bases numbered 13, after V lost 3 bases and J lost 8 bases. The DNA of the CDR3 is TGTGCCAGAAGCTCTTACATGACAGGGAAAGAAGAAAAACTGTTTTTT. Translating gives CARSSYMTGKEEKLFF.

This clone has just a few counts. V gene TRBV11-2 combines with J gene TRBJ2-2, with 12 bases lining up with TRBD2. Trimming cost V 5 bases and J 6 bases; bases outside gene matches: 13. This CDR3 has 18 amino acids. The V gene's germline CDR1 is SGHAT and CDR2 FQNNGV. Written as DNA, the CDR3 is TGTGCCAGCAGCCCCCGGGCCCCGGGACTAGCGGGCTCCGGGGAGCTGTTTTTT. Encoded protein: CASSPRAPGLAGSGELFF.

The genes are TRBV5-1 and TRBJ1-5, with D perhaps matching TRBD1 (5 bases). V shed 4 bases and J shed 4 bases, with 15 bases lying between them. The germline V gene encodes CDR1 SGHRS and CDR2 YFSETQ. The CDR3 sequence is 15 residues long. The CDR3 reads CASSREAGLNQPQHF. In nucleotides, the CDR3 is TGCGCCAGCAGCCGCGAGGCAGGGCTGAATCAGCCCCAGCATTTT.

The gene calls are TRBV4-1 and TRBJ2-7; D call uncertain. The CDR3 sequence is 13 residues long. V lost 0 bases, J lost 2 bases, and 5 bases lay in between. Looked up from germline, CDR1 is MGHRA and CDR2 is YSYEKL. The CDR3 nucleotides are TGCGCCAGCAGCCAAGATCTAACCTACGAGCAGTACTTC. Protein sequence: CASSQDLTYEQYF.

The J gene is TRBJ1-4, the V gene TRBV27; 9 nucleotides align to TRBD1. The germline V gene encodes CDR1 MNHEY and CDR2 SMNVEV (reference sequence). With V trimmed by 3 bases and J by 8 bases, 4 bases remained unmatched. The CDR3 length is 14 residues. This chain's CDR3 is CASSLAGTGEKLFF. The CDR3 DNA is TGTGCCAGCAGTTTGGCCGGGACAGGGGAAAAACTGTTTTTT.

This clone was recorded a few times. The gene calls are TRBV5-1 and TRBJ1-3; 8 bases are shared with TRBD1. The V gene end was trimmed by 4 bases and the J gene end by 2 bases; junction bases not matched to a gene: 8. Germline assignment: CDR1 SGHRS and CDR2 YFSETQ. This CDR3 is 16 amino acids long. Here the CDR3 reads CASSGAPTGAGNTIYF. The CDR3, as DNA: TGCGCCAGCAGCGGCGCCCCGACAGGGGCTGGAAACACCATATATTTT.

The CDR3 spells CASSQVGSGTYEQYF. Here the CDR3 DNA reads TGTGCCAGCAGCCAAGTTGGTAGCGGCACCTACGAGCAGTACTTC. The chain is built from TRBV3-1 (or the pseudogene TRBV3-2) and TRBJ2-7; TRBD2 might be the D (6 bases). Germline loops: CDR1 LGHDT, CDR2 YNNKEL (reference sequence). CDR3 length equals 15 residues. V gave up 1 base and J gave up 2 bases, with 12 bases separating them.

The V call is TRBV7-8, the J call TRBJ1-2, with D unclear. The CDR3 covers 16 residues. Germline values: CDR1 SGHVS, CDR2 FQNEAQ. Trimming took 4 bases from V and 4 from J, leaving 19 bases between them. The CDR3 region has the DNA TGTGCCAGCAGCTCCCCCGGTTCGGGGAGAGGCTATGGCTACACCTTC. Encoded protein: CASSSPGSGRGYGYTF.

This clone appeared a few times. The chain recombines TRBV28 with TRBJ2-6, with TRBD1 identical over 10 bases. CDR3 length: 20 residues. Germline CDR1 reads MDHEN; CDR2 reads SYDVKM. The ends lost 6 bases at V and 2 bases at J; junction bases unmatched: 16. CDR3 residues: CASSSGPVRQGAPGANVLTF. CDR3 bases: TGTGCCAGCAGCTCCGGCCCCGTTAGACAGGGGGCCCCTGGGGCCAACGTCCTGACTTTC.